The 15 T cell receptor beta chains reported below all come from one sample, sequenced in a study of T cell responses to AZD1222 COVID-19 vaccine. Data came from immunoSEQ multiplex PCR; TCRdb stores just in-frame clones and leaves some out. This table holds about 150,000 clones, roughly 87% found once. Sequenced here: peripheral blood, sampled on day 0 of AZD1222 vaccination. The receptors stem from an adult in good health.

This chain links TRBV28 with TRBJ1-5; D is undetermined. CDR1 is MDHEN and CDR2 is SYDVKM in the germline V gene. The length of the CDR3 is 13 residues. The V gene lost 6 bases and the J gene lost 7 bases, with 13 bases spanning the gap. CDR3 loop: CASRNAAKQPQHF. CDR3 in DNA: TGTGCCAGCAGGAACGCGGCCAAGCAGCCCCAGCATTTT.

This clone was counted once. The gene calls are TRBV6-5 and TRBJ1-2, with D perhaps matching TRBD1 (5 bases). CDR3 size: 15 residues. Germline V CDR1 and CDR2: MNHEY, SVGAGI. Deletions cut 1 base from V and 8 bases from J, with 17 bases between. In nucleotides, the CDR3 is TGTGCCAGCAGTTACTGGGGGTTGAAGGCAGACGGCTACACCTTC. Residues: CASSYWGLKADGYTF.

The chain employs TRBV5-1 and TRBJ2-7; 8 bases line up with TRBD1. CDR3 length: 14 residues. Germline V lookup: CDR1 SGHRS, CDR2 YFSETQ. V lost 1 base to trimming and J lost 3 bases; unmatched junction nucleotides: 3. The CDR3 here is CASSLSGGGYEQYF. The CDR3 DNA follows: TGCGCCAGCAGCTTGTCAGGGGGCGGCTACGAGCAGTACTTC.

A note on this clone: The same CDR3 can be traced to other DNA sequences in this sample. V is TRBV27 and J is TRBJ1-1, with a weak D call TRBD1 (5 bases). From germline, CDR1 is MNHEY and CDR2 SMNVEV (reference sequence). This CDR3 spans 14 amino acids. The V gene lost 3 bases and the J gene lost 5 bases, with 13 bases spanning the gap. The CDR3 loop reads CASSFNPGGTEAFF. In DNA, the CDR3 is TGTGCCAGCAGTTTTAATCCGGGGGGGACTGAAGCTTTCTTT.

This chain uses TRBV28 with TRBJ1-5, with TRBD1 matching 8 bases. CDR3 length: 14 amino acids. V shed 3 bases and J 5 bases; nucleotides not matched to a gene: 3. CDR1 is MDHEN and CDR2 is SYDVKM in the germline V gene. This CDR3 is CASSFGTGHQPQHF. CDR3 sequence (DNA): TGTGCCAGCAGTTTTGGGACAGGCCATCAGCCCCAGCATTTT.

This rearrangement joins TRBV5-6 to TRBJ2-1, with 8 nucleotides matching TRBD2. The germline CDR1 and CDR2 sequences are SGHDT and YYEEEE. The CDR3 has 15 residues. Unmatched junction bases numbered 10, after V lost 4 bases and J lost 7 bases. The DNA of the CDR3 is TGTGCCAGCAGCCCCCGGGGGGGAGGCGGTAATGAGCAGTTCTTC. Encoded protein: CASSPRGGGGNEQFF.

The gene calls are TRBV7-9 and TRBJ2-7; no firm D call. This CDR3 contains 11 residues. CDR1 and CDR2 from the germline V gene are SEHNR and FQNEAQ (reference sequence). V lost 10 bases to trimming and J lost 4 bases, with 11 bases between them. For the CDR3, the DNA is TGTGCCACCTCTTTGGGTTACGAGCAGTACTTC. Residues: CATSLGYEQYF. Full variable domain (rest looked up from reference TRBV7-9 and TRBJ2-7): DTGVSQNPRHKITKRGQNVTFRCDPISEHNRLYWYRQTLGQGPEFLTYFQNEAQLEKSRLLSDRFSAERPKGSFSTLEIQRTEQGDSAMYLCATSLGYEQYFGPGTRLTVT.

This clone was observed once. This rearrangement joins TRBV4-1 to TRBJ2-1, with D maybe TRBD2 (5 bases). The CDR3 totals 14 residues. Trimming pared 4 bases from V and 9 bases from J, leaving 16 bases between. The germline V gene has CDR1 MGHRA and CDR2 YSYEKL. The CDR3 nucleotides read TGCGCCAGCAGCCCGGTTGGGGAGAGGAGTGAGCAGTTCTTC. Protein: CASSPVGERSEQFF.

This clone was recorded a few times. The chain's CDR3 is CASSPAGTSLRIGEQFF. The DNA of the CDR3 is TGCGCCAGCAGCCCGGCCGGGACTAGCTTACGGATCGGTGAGCAGTTCTTC. The chain employs TRBV5-1 and TRBJ2-1, with 9 bases matching TRBD2. The CDR3 covers 17 residues. J gave up 9 bases and V 4 bases, and 17 bases lay outside the gene matches. From germline, CDR1 is SGHRS and CDR2 YFSETQ.

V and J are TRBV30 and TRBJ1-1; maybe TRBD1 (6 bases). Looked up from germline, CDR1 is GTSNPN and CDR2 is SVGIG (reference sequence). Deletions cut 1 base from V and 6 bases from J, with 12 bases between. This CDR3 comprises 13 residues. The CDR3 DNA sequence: TGTGCCTGGAGTGATTTTGGGGGGCCTGAAGCTTTCTTT. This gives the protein CAWSDFGGPEAFF.

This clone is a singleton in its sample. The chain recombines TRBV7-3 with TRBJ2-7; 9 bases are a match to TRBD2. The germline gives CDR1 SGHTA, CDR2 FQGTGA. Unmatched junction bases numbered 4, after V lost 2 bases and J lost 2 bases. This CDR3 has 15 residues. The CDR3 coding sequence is TGTGCCAGCAGCTTAGGCGCTAGCGGGGCCTACGAGCAGTACTTC. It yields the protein CASSLGASGAYEQYF.

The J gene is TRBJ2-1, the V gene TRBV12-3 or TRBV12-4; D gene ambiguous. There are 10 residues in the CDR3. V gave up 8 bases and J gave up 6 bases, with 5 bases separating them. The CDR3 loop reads CASGFNEQFF. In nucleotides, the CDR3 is TGTGCCAGCGGGTTCAATGAGCAGTTCTTC.

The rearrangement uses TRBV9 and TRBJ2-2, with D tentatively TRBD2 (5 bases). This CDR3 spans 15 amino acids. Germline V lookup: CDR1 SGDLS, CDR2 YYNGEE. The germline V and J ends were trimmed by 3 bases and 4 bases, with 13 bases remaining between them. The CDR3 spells CASSGTTSFTGELFF. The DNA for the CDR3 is TGTGCCAGCAGCGGAACTACTAGTTTCACCGGGGAGCTGTTTTTT.

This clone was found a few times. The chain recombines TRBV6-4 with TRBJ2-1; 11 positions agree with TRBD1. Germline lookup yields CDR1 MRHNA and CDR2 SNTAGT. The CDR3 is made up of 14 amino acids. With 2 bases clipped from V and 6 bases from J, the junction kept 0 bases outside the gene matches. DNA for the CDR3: TGTGCCAGCAGTGACGGGACAGGGGGCAATGAGCAGTTCTTC. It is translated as CASSDGTGGNEQFF.

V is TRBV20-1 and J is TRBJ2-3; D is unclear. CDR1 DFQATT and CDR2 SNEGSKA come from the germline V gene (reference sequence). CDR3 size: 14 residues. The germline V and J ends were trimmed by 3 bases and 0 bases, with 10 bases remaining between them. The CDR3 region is CSASTASSTDTQYF. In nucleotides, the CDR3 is TGCAGTGCTAGTACAGCTAGTAGCACAGATACGCAGTATTTT.